These T cell receptor beta chains were read from a single sample in a study of T cells in Graves' hyperthyroidism and ophthalmopathy. TCRdb analysed the multiplex PCR reads with MiXCR anew, one entry per CDR3 protein. The sample has fewer than 500,000 distinct CDR3 sequences; approximately 13% are singletons. Sample: blood. The origin of the receptors is a man aged 25 to 45 with Graves' hyperthyroidism that later progressed to Graves' ophthalmopathy. CDR3s include the opening cysteine and the closing phenylalanine or tryptophan. A D gene is named only where the DNA matches it firmly. Some rows mark clone size as missing; the rest say once, few, many or name a class of expanded clone.

D,J,V,size,DNA,CDR3
TRBD1,TRBJ2-2,TRBV12-3/TRBV12-4,many,TGTGCCAGCCGGGACAGCCTAAACACCGGGGAGCTGTTTTTT,CASRDSLNTGELFF
TRBD2,TRBJ2-5,TRBV6-9,NA,TGTGCCAGCAGTTATCGGACTAGCGGGGGGTCGTTAGGTGAGACCCAGTACTTC,CASSYRTSGGSLGETQYF
NA,TRBJ1-5,TRBV20-1,many,TGCAGTGCTGTTTCAGATAGCAATCAGCCCCAGCATTTT,CSAVSDSNQPQHF
TRBD2,TRBJ2-1,TRBV15,many,TGTGCCACCAGCAGAGAACTAGCGGGGCGGAATGAGCAGTTCTTC,CATSRELAGRNEQFF
NA,TRBJ1-2,TRBV6-5,NA,TGTGCCAGCAGTTATACCCCTGAGTTAGGCTACACCTTC,CASSYTPELGYTF
NA,TRBJ2-6,TRBV5-1,few,TGCGCCAGCAGGGTGGGCTCTGGGGCCAACGTCCTGACTTTC,CASRVGSGANVLTF
NA,TRBJ2-3,TRBV3-1,NA,TGTGCCAGCAGCCAAGATCTGGACGGGGTAGTCACAGATACGCAGTATTTT,CASSQDLDGVVTDTQYF
NA,TRBJ2-7,TRBV5-1,many,TGCGCCAGCAGCCTCTCGGATGTCTACGAGCAGTACTTC,CASSLSDVYEQYF
TRBD2,TRBJ2-7,TRBV7-9,NA,TGTGCCAGCAGCCGACCCGGGGGGACGGGCGAGCAGTACTTC,CASSRPGGTGEQYF
TRBD1,TRBJ2-5,TRBV11-2,many,TGTGCCAGCAGCTGGGACAGGGGAGGAGAGACCCAGTACTTC,CASSWDRGGETQYF
NA,TRBJ2-7,TRBV5-1,few,TGCGCCAGCAGCTTGGCGGGTGGGAGGAGTTCCTACGAGCAGTACTTC,CASSLAGGRSSYEQYF
TRBD1,TRBJ2-3,TRBV7-3,many,TGTGCCAGCAGCTTGGGACAGGGTGATTTGACAGATACGCAGTATTTT,CASSLGQGDLTDTQYF
NA,TRBJ1-2,TRBV14,few,TGTGCCAGCAGCCAAGAAGGGATTTTAAACTATGGCTACACCTTC,CASSQEGILNYGYTF
NA,TRBJ2-6,TRBV19,NA,TGTGCCAGTAGGCCAGGGAGCTCTGGGGCCAACGTCCTGACTTTC,CASRPGSSGANVLTF
NA,TRBJ1-2,TRBV7-2,NA,TGTGCCAGCAGCCCGAAAGACGGAAACTATGGCTACACCTTC,CASSPKDGNYGYTF
TRBD1,TRBJ1-2,TRBV7-8,few,TGTGCCAGCAGCTTAGGTCCAGGGGGAGACTATAGCTACACCTTC,CASSLGPGGDYSYTF
NA,TRBJ1-6,TRBV5-1,many,TGTGCCAGCAGCTTAGCAGGACGGTCACCCCTCCACTTT,CASSLAGRSPLHF
TRBD2,TRBJ2-5,TRBV6-5,many,TGTGCCAGCAGTTACTTGGCGGGGGGCGTATCAGAGACCCAGTACTTC,CASSYLAGGVSETQYF
TRBD1,TRBJ2-7,TRBV6-1,many,TGTGCCACCAATCACAGGGGTAGCTCCTACGAGCAGTACTTC,CATNHRGSSYEQYF
NA,TRBJ1-2,TRBV18,many,TGTGCCAGCTCACCCAGGACGGAGCTGAACTATGGCTACACCTTC,CASSPRTELNYGYTF
TRBD1,TRBJ2-3,TRBV11-2,many,TGTGCCAGCAGCTGGACAGGCGCAGATACGCAGTATTTT,CASSWTGADTQYF
NA,TRBJ2-2,TRBV6-5,few,TGTGCCAGCAGTTACAGGGGGGATTACACCGGGGAGCTGTTTTTT,CASSYRGDYTGELFF
NA,TRBJ2-7,TRBV30,NA,TGTGCCTGGAGTGTACGGGGGTACGAGCAGTACTTC,CAWSVRGYEQYF
NA,TRBJ1-1,TRBV3-1,few,TGTGCCAGCAGCCATACACAGGGTGAAGCTTTCTTT,CASSHTQGEAFF
NA,TRBJ2-3,TRBV5-1,NA,TGCGCCAGCAGCTTTTTCCCGCAGCAAGTTACGCAGTATTTT,CASSFFPQQVTQYF
NA,TRBJ1-5,TRBV20-1,few,TGCAGTGCGGGACGACAGACAGATCAGCCCCAGCATTTT,CSAGRQTDQPQHF